This entry describes one T cell receptor beta chain. This sample was taken from a study of cytomegalovirus exposure and HLA in healthy donors. CDR3 length: 14 amino acids. V lost 7 bases and J lost 8; bases outside the gene matches: 14. Germline V gene data show CDR1 as MNHEY and CDR2 as SVGAGI. Primers included in the PCR were 60 Vbeta and 13 Jbeta primers. Repertoires were generated with immunoSEQ multiplex PCR, while TCRdb's copy carries only in-frame clones and drops some. This table has about 110,000 clones, around 70% appearing once. The source of this sequence is a woman aged 70-85 years in good health and CMV-seropositive. The J gene is TRBJ2-7, the V gene TRBV6-5; TRBD1 matches 7 bases. Input material: PBMCs. The CDR3 bases are TGTGCCAGCACTAGGGGCTCAGACAGGGTCAAGCAGTACTTC. It encodes CASTRGSDRVKQYF.